This T cell receptor beta chain was obtained from a study of T-cell reconstitution after alpha-beta-depleted transplantation in children. The study, taken as a whole, reports: Several hundred expanded graft clones reportedly gave rise to the alpha-beta T cells present about two months after transplant. The study traced high day-60 TCRbeta diversity in some patients to surviving recipient T cells and thymic progenitors.

About this clonotype itself: Its antigen is unknown.

Unique molecular identifiers were built into the TCRbeta library. Via MiXCR, TCRdb re-called the PCR reads, giving one row per CDR3 protein. There are hundreds of thousands of distinct CDR3 sequences in the sample; around 15% occur only once, and about 5% lies in the top ten. Trimming removed 8 bases from V and 5 bases from J, with 22 bases in between. The CDR3 contains 15 residues. The germline CDR1 and CDR2 sequences are MNHEY and SMNVEV (reference sequence). The chain has TRBV27 and TRBJ2-7; the D gene could be TRBD1 or TRBD2 (5 bases each). This specimen consisted of PBMCs, mostly from graft donor cells, obtained 360 days after TCRalphabeta/CD19-depleted stem cell transplant. This TCR was recovered from a male patient aged 10-17 years who had a stem cell transplant for acute lymphoblastic leukemia, so the T cells may come from the graft donor. In nucleotides, the CDR3 is TGTGCCAGCTGGTCTCTTCAGGGAGTTGGAAACGAGCAGTACTTC. It specifies CASWSLQGVGNEQYF.